The rows below give T cell receptor beta chains drawn from one sample of a study of blood T cell repertoires in COVID-19. The method was immunoSEQ multiplex PCR; TCRdb's version includes in-frame clones alone and lacks a portion of them. The data contain 300,000 to 450,000 clones, 80% to 90% of them singletons. Source material: PBMCs or T cells enriched from blood (not recorded which). Receptors were obtained from a man aged 40-49 years in a cohort exposed to, infected with or recovered from COVID-19 (not recorded which). Each CDR3 is given with its conserved first and last residue. The D gene is left open where the match is weak. Rows may omit the clone size; those that give it use once, few, many or a size class.

cdr3_nt	cdr3_aa	d_call	clone_size	v_call	j_call
TGCGCCAGCAGCTTGGGGCAGGCTGGAAACACCATATATTTT	CASSLGQAGNTIYF	.	.	TRBV5-1	TRBJ1-3
TGTGCCAGCAGCCAAGATGCGGGACAGGGGCCTAGTTTGCAGTACTTC	CASSQDAGQGPSLQYF	TRBD1	.	TRBV4-2	TRBJ2-7
TGTGCCAGCAGTTTACTGTGGGCCCAAGGCTCCTATAATTCACCCCTCCACTTT	CASSLLWAQGSYNSPLHF	.	.	TRBV27	TRBJ1-6
TGTGCCAGCAGCCTAATATTAGCGGGATGGGCCGGGGAGCTGTTTTTT	CASSLILAGWAGELFF	TRBD2	.	TRBV11-2	TRBJ2-2
TGCGCCAGCAGCTTGGGGGGTAGCGGGAGCTCCTACGAGCAGTACTTC	CASSLGGSGSSYEQYF	TRBD2	once	TRBV5-1	TRBJ2-7
TGTGCCAGCAGTGAGAGCGGGAGGGCCGTCGGGGAGCTGTTTTTT	CASSESGRAVGELFF	TRBD2	.	TRBV6-1	TRBJ2-2
TGTGCCAGCAGCCAATCTCCAGACTCCTACAATGAGCAGTTCTTC	CASSQSPDSYNEQFF	.	.	TRBV3-1/TRBV3-2	TRBJ2-1
TGTGCCAGCAAAGCGAGTCCGCTAATGACCCAGTACTTC	CASKASPLMTQYF	.	.	TRBV28	TRBJ2-5
TGTGCCAGCTCACCTCGGACAGCAACTAATGAAAAACTGTTTTTT	CASSPRTATNEKLFF	.	.	TRBV18	TRBJ1-4
TGTGCCAGCAGCTTATTGTCGGGAGGAGGCGAGCAGTACTTC	CASSLLSGGGEQYF	TRBD2	.	TRBV7-9	TRBJ2-7
TGTGCCAGCAGGTTAGCGGGAGTGGTGGAGCAGTACTTC	CASRLAGVVEQYF	TRBD2	.	TRBV2	TRBJ2-7
TGTGCCAGCTCACCAGGGCATATGAACACTGAAGCTTTCTTT	CASSPGHMNTEAFF	.	.	TRBV18	TRBJ1-1
TGTGCCAGCAGCCACCTAAAAGAGACCCAGTACTTC	CASSHLKETQYF	.	.	TRBV3-1/TRBV3-2	TRBJ2-5
TGTGCCAGCAGCCAACAGACAGGGGGCGCCTATGGCTACACCTTC	CASSQQTGGAYGYTF	TRBD1	.	TRBV3-1/TRBV3-2	TRBJ1-2
TGTGCCAGCTCAGGGACAGGGAACACCGGGGAGCTGTTTTTT	CASSGTGNTGELFF	TRBD1	.	TRBV18	TRBJ2-2